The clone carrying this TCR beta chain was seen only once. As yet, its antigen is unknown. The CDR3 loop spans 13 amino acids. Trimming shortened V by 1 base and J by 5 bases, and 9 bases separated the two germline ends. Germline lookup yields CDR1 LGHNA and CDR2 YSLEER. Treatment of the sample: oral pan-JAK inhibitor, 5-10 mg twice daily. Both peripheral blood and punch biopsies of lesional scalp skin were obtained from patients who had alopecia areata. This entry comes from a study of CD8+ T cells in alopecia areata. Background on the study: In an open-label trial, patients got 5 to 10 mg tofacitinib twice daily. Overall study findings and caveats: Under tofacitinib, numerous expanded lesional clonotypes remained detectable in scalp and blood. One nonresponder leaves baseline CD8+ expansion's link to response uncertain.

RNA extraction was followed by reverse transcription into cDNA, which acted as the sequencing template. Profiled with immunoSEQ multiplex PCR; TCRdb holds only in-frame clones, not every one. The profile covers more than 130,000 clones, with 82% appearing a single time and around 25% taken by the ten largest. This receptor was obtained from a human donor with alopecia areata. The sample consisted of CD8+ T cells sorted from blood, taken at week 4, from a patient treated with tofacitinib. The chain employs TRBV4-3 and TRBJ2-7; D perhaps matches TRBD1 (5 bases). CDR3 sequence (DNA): TGCGCCAGCAGCCAAGTCACAGGAAACGAGCAGTACTTC. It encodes CASSQVTGNEQYF.